This T cell receptor beta chain was retrieved from a study of technical replicates of blood from a few donors. Here immunoSEQ multiplex PCR was the method, and the copy in TCRdb shows in-frame clones only, minus some. The table shows approximately 79,000 clones, with 95% to 97% occurring only once. The CDR3 totals 17 residues. The V and J ends lost 0 bases and 0 bases, in that order; junction bases with no gene match: 5. Germline V gene sequence: CDR1 LGHNT, CDR2 FRNRAP. This sequence was found in a human donor in good health. The chain links TRBV12-5 to TRBJ2-3; 8 bases line up with TRBD2. Sequencing was carried out using T cells isolated from PBMCs. As DNA, the CDR3 is TGTGCTAGTGGTTTGGTACTAGCGGCTCAAAGCACAGATACGCAGTATTTT. Translated, it gives CASGLVLAAQSTDTQYF.